This TCR beta chain stems from a study of blood T cell repertoires in COVID-19. The table came from immunoSEQ multiplex PCR; TCRdb's copy has only in-frame clones and leaves some out. Here the sample spans tens of thousands of clones, 86% being singletons. This CDR3 comprises 17 residues. Germline assignment: CDR1 SNHLY and CDR2 FYNNEI. The V end was cut by 3 bases, the J end by 2 bases, with 17 bases between. The clonotype comes from a man aged 50 to 59 with acute or convalescent COVID-19. The chain has TRBV2 and TRBJ2-1; D call uncertain. Sequencing was done on a sample of peripheral blood. The CDR3 DNA reads as TGTGCCAGCAGTGATTTGGGTAGCAGAACAACCTACAATGAGCAGTTCTTC. Translating it yields CASSDLGSRTTYNEQFF.